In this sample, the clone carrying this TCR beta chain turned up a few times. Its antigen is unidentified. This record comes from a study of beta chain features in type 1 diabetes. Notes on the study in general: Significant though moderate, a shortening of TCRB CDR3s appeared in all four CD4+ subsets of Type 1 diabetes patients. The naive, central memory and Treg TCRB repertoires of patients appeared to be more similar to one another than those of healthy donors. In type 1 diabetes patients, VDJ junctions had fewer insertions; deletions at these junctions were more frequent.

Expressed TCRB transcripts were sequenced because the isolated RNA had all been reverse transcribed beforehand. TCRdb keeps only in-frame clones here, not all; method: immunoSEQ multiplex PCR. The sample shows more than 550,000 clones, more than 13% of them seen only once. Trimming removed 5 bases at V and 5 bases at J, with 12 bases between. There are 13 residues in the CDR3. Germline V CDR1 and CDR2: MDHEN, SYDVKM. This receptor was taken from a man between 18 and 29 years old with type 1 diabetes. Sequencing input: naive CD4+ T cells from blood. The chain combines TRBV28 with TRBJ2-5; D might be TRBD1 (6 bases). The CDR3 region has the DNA TGTGCCAGCAGTGTAACAGGGACGGAGACCCAGTACTTC. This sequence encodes CASSVTGTETQYF.